These 21 T cell receptor beta chains were sequenced from one sample in a study of shared clonotypes between healthy human individuals. Clones were read by immunoSEQ multiplex PCR, and TCRdb kept only the in-frame ones, dropping some. Of a few hundred thousand clones in the sample, more than 95% were seen once. Sequencing was carried out using naive CD4+ T cells sorted from blood. Subset: CD45RA+ positively selected. These receptors were taken from a woman in her thirties in good health.

The chain has TRBV5-1 and TRBJ2-7, with D perhaps TRBD1 (5 bases). The germline V and J ends were trimmed by 1 base and 2 bases, with 10 bases remaining between them. The CDR3 is 14 amino acids. Germline V lookup: CDR1 SGHRS, CDR2 YFSETQ. The CDR3 region has the DNA TGCGCCAGCAGCTTGAGGGGAAGGACCTACGAGCAGTACTTC. Translating gives CASSLRGRTYEQYF.

The J gene is TRBJ1-4, the V gene TRBV7-9; D may be TRBD1 (5 bases). This CDR3 is built from 15 residues. Germline values: CDR1 SEHNR, CDR2 FQNEAQ (reference sequence). Trimming pared 4 bases from V and 3 bases from J, leaving 12 bases between. The CDR3 DNA reads TGTGCCAGCAGCTATCCAGGGACGGCTAATGAAAAACTGTTTTTT. This gives the protein CASSYPGTANEKLFF.

This rearrangement joins TRBV4-1 to TRBJ2-1; 9 bases are shared with TRBD2. V lost 1 base and J lost 8; bases outside the gene matches: 9. This CDR3 comprises 16 residues. Germline V gene lookup returns CDR1 MGHRA and CDR2 YSYEKL. The CDR3 is CASSQGGRAVGDEQFF. CDR3 bases: TGCGCCAGCAGCCAAGGCGGGAGGGCCGTAGGCGATGAGCAGTTCTTC.

The rearrangement links TRBV12-5 to TRBJ1-3; TRBD1 agrees at 8 bases. The CDR3 contains 18 residues. The germline V gene has CDR1 LGHNT and CDR2 FRNRAP. V trimming: 5 bases; J trimming: 2 bases; junction bases outside the gene matches: 14. The CDR3: CASGTRDRIVAAGNTIYF. Here the CDR3 DNA reads TGTGCTAGTGGTACCCGGGACAGGATCGTGGCCGCTGGAAACACCATATATTTT.

This chain links TRBV11-2 with TRBJ2-2, with TRBD2 matching over 13 bases. CDR1 SGHAT and CDR2 FQNNGV come from the germline V gene. V dropped 5 bases and J dropped 0; count of bases not matched to a gene: 3. CDR3 length equals 17 residues. CDR3 residues: CASSHGLAGANTGELFF. CDR3 nucleotide sequence: TGTGCCAGCAGCCACGGACTAGCGGGAGCGAACACCGGGGAGCTGTTTTTT.

This sequence joins TRBV5-5 and TRBJ2-7; D is unclear. The CDR3 runs to 13 residues. With 5 bases removed from V and 2 bases from J, the gap between germline ends came to 11 bases. Germline CDR1 SGHKS, CDR2 YYEKEE (reference sequence). The CDR3 nucleotides are TGTGCCAGCAGTACCGCACCCCCCTACGAGCAGTACTTC. This sequence encodes CASSTAPPYEQYF.

V is TRBV4-1 and J is TRBJ2-5; 9 bases fit TRBD1. The last part of the DNA fits TRBJ2-7 better; the J call may be wrong. CDR1 is MGHRA and CDR2 is YSYEKL in the germline V gene. This CDR3 has 15 amino acids. CDR3 nucleotide sequence: TGCGCCAGCAGCCAAGGAGGGACAGGGTTTCCCGAGCAGTACTTC. This encodes CASSQGGTGFPEQYF.

The chain is built from TRBV6-5 and TRBJ2-3; tentative D call: TRBD1 (6 bases). The CDR3 has 12 residues. Germline V gene data show CDR1 as MNHEY and CDR2 as SVGAGI. V lost 8 bases to trimming and J lost 6 bases, with 12 bases between them. The CDR3 DNA sequence: TGTGCCAGCTGTACTAGGGGGGATACGCAGTATTTT. It codes for CASCTRGDTQYF.

The rearrangement links TRBV11-3 to TRBJ2-3; tentative D call: TRBD2 (5 bases). This CDR3 has 13 residues. CDR1 SGHNT and CDR2 YENEEA come from the germline V gene. V dropped 3 bases and J dropped 6 bases, with 10 bases sitting between them. This CDR3 is CASSFAGIDTQYF. For the CDR3, the DNA is TGTGCCAGCAGCTTCGCCGGGATTGATACGCAGTATTTT.

The V and J genes are TRBV9 and TRBJ1-1; possible D gene TRBD1, 5 bases. This CDR3 comprises 15 residues. V lost 0 bases and J lost 5, with 14 bases in between. Germline assignment: CDR1 SGDLS and CDR2 YYNGEE. The CDR3 sequence: CASSVAYTEGTEAFF. CDR3 in DNA: TGTGCCAGCAGCGTAGCGTACACTGAGGGGACTGAAGCTTTCTTT.

The J gene is TRBJ2-7, the V gene TRBV28, with D perhaps matching TRBD1 or TRBD2 (5 bases each). V was trimmed by 4 bases and J by 2 bases, leaving 6 bases between them. CDR1 and CDR2 (germline): MDHEN, SYDVKM. The CDR3 loop spans 12 amino acids. The CDR3 DNA is TGTGCCAGCAGTTGGGGACCCTACGAGCAGTACTTC. Translated, it gives CASSWGPYEQYF.

The rearrangement uses TRBV27 and TRBJ2-7, with 9 bases aligning to TRBD1. CDR3 length equals 14 residues. Germline values: CDR1 MNHEY, CDR2 SMNVEV (reference sequence). V lost 4 bases and J lost 7; bases outside the gene matches: 8. CDR3 sequence reads: CASSYPGQGGEQYF. Here the CDR3 DNA reads TGTGCCAGCAGTTATCCGGGACAGGGTGGGGAGCAGTACTTC.

This chain joins TRBV19 and TRBJ1-5, with a possible D match to TRBD1 (6 bases). Per germline, CDR1 LNHDA and CDR2 SQIVND (reference sequence). The CDR3 is 16 amino acids. The V and J ends lost 11 bases and 0 bases respectively, with 20 bases between them. The CDR3 nucleotides read TGTGCCCGAACTGCTCAGGGGCAGTATAGCAATCAGCCCCAGCATTTT. Translating gives CARTAQGQYSNQPQHF.

The chain links TRBV5-1 to TRBJ1-1; no clear D gene. Trimming cost V 1 base and J 3 bases, with 7 bases left between them. The length of the CDR3 is 13 residues. Germline lookup yields CDR1 SGHRS and CDR2 YFSETQ. The CDR3 loop reads CASSLRVDTEAFF. Written as DNA, the CDR3 is TGCGCCAGCAGCTTGCGGGTAGACACTGAAGCTTTCTTT.

The chain employs TRBV18 and TRBJ2-7, with D unclear. With 3 bases removed from V and 6 bases from J, the gap between germline ends came to 6 bases. The CDR3 length is 11 residues. In germline, CDR1 is KGHSH, CDR2 LQKENI. CDR3 residues: CASSPGSEQYF. As DNA, the CDR3 is TGTGCCAGCTCACCCGGATCCGAGCAGTACTTC.

This chain connects TRBV21-1 to TRBJ2-3; the table assigns TRBD2, which was not confirmed against the DNA. TRBV21-1 is an annotated pseudogene. The CDR3 totals 16 residues. The CDR3 DNA reads as TGTGCCAGCAGCAAAGACGGGGGAGCGGGCACAGATACGCAGTATTTT. Its protein product is CASSKDGGAGTDTQYF.

The J gene is TRBJ2-5, the V gene TRBV19, with a possible D match to TRBD2 (5 bases). The V end lost 7 bases, the J end lost 5 bases, and 8 bases lay between the germline ends. The CDR3 has 11 residues. Germline CDR1 reads LNHDA; CDR2 reads SQIVND (reference sequence). The CDR3 DNA reads as TGTGCCAGTACCGCGGGCGAGACCCAGTACTTC. Its translation: CASTAGETQYF.

This chain joins TRBV5-6 and TRBJ2-7; TRBD1 matches at 7 bases. This CDR3 contains 16 residues. Trimming cost V 4 bases and J 2 bases; bases outside gene matches: 12. Germline assignment: CDR1 SGHDT and CDR2 YYEEEE. The CDR3 DNA is TGTGCCAGCAGCACCCTGACAGGGTTCGTGCCCTACGAGCAGTACTTC. This sequence encodes CASSTLTGFVPYEQYF.

CDR3 coding DNA: TGCGCCAGCAGTGTTGGGGTATCAACCGGGGAGCTGTTTTTT. This codes for CASSVGVSTGELFF. The V gene is TRBV10-1, the J gene TRBJ2-2; D call uncertain. From germline, CDR1 is WNHNN and CDR2 SYGVQD (reference sequence). The CDR3 runs 14 residues. V gave up 4 bases and J gave up 5 bases, with 11 bases separating them.

The chain combines TRBV28 with TRBJ1-2; D ambiguous. V gave up 6 bases and J gave up 2 bases, with 10 bases separating them. CDR3 length: 13 residues. The germline gives CDR1 MDHEN, CDR2 SYDVKM. The CDR3 loop reads CASRDGLNYGYTF. The CDR3 DNA reads as TGTGCCAGCAGGGACGGACTGAACTATGGCTACACCTTC.

This chain joins TRBV28 and TRBJ2-5; no firm D call. The DNA matches TRBJ2-7 better at its end, which makes the J call doubtful. The germline V gene encodes CDR1 MDHEN and CDR2 SYDVKM. The length of the CDR3 is 12 residues. The CDR3 sequence is CASSSFLHEQYF. Written as DNA, the CDR3 is TGTGCCAGCAGCTCCTTTCTGCACGAGCAGTACTTC.